These 30 T cell receptor beta chains were all obtained from the same sample, sequenced in a study of blood T cell repertoires in COVID-19. Generated by immunoSEQ multiplex PCR, the TCRdb table keeps only in-frame clones and is missing some. Counted here are under 300,000 clones, 80% to 90% occurring once; the ten biggest clones make up around 6.5%. The sample was peripheral blood. These receptors all stem from a man aged 55 to 70 with acute or convalescent COVID-19.

The DNA for the CDR3 is TGTGCCAGCAGTTACTCGATAGGACAGGGGAATGAAAAACTGTTTTTT. Protein sequence: CASSYSIGQGNEKLFF. The J gene is TRBJ1-4, the V gene TRBV6-5; TRBD1 aligns across 9 bases. V lost 0 bases to trimming and J lost 5 bases; unmatched junction nucleotides: 4. The CDR3 runs to 16 residues. Looked up from germline, CDR1 is MNHEY and CDR2 is SVGAGI.

This clone has only one observation. This chain joins TRBV3-1 (or the pseudogene TRBV3-2) and TRBJ2-1; 8 positions match TRBD2. The CDR3 covers 19 residues. The ends lost 0 bases at V and 0 bases at J; junction bases unmatched: 10. Germline V gene lookup returns CDR1 LGHDT and CDR2 YNNKEL (reference sequence). The CDR3 loop is CASSQESSSGYSSYNEQFF. DNA of the CDR3: TGTGCCAGCAGCCAAGAGAGCTCTAGCGGGTATAGCTCCTACAATGAGCAGTTCTTC.

V gene TRBV6-2 or TRBV6-3 combines with J gene TRBJ1-5; a possible D gene is TRBD1 (6 bases). Between the trimmed V and J ends, which lost 2 bases and 5 bases, there was a span of 19 bases. Germline V lookup: CDR1 MNHEY, CDR2 SVGEGT. The CDR3 is 17 amino acids. CDR3 loop: CASSYAIGGAHDQPQHF. DNA of the CDR3: TGTGCCAGCAGTTACGCGATTGGGGGGGCGCATGATCAGCCCCAGCATTTT.

The CDR3, as DNA: TGTGCCAGCAGCCTAGGGGGCTATAGCGGGAGGGCCAGGAATGAGCAGTTCTTC. It is translated as CASSLGGYSGRARNEQFF. The chain combines TRBV28 with TRBJ2-1, with TRBD2 matching 11 bases. Losses at the gene ends were 6 bases for V and 7 bases for J; bases not matched to a gene: 17. The CDR3 spans 18 residues. CDR1 and CDR2 (germline): MDHEN, SYDVKM.

This clone was seen a few times. The rearrangement links TRBV30 to TRBJ2-1; 9 nucleotides line up with TRBD1. The germline V gene has CDR1 GTSNPN and CDR2 SVGIG (reference sequence). The CDR3 runs 16 residues. With 0 bases clipped from V and 7 bases from J, the junction kept 10 bases outside the gene matches. This CDR3 is CAWSVHSGQGWNEQFF. CDR3 bases: TGTGCCTGGAGTGTACACTCAGGACAGGGGTGGAATGAGCAGTTCTTC.

This chain joins TRBV4-1 and TRBJ1-1, with D unresolved. Germline V gives CDR1 MGHRA, CDR2 YSYEKL. CDR3 length equals 14 residues. Deletions cut 3 bases from V and 7 bases from J, with 15 bases between. The CDR3 sequence: CASSHLSGVSEAFF. In DNA form, the CDR3 reads TGCGCCAGCAGCCACCTTAGCGGGGTAAGTGAAGCTTTCTTT.

The J gene is TRBJ1-1, the V gene TRBV4-2, with D possibly being TRBD1 (6 bases). The CDR3 totals 14 residues. The germline V gene encodes CDR1 LGHNA and CDR2 YNFKEQ. Trimming took 0 bases from V and 5 from J, leaving 10 bases between them. This CDR3 reads CASSQDLTGTEAFF. CDR3 nucleotides: TGTGCCAGCAGCCAAGACCTAACAGGGACTGAAGCTTTCTTT.

The chain combines TRBV5-4 with TRBJ1-1, with D unresolved. V shed 0 bases and J shed 0 bases, with 3 bases lying between them. The CDR3 covers 13 residues. CDR1 is SGHNT, CDR2 YYREEE, per germline (reference sequence). CDR3 in DNA: TGTGCCAGCAGCTTGGCAGTGAACACTGAAGCTTTCTTT. As protein: CASSLAVNTEAFF.

The rearrangement links TRBV30 to TRBJ2-6; TRBD2 might be the D (5 bases). Germline CDR1 reads GTSNPN; CDR2 reads SVGIG (reference sequence). The CDR3 is 15 residues long. The V end was cut by 3 bases, the J end by 0 bases, with 9 bases between. The CDR3 loop is CAWSEGISGANVLTF. The DNA for the CDR3 is TGTGCCTGGAGCGAGGGCATCTCTGGGGCCAACGTCCTGACTTTC.

The J gene is TRBJ2-7, the V gene TRBV19, with 7 bases that match TRBD1. Trimming cost V 3 bases and J 2 bases; bases outside gene matches: 10. The CDR3 sequence is 16 residues long. Germline V lookup: CDR1 LNHDA, CDR2 SQIVND (reference sequence). CDR3 in amino acids: CASSIGQQGPPYEQYF. The CDR3 nucleotides are TGTGCCAGTAGTATCGGACAACAGGGGCCCCCCTACGAGCAGTACTTC.

The J gene is TRBJ1-1, the V gene TRBV5-1, with D possibly being TRBD1 (6 bases). CDR1 and CDR2 from the germline V gene are SGHRS and YFSETQ. With 1 base removed from V and 1 base from J, the gap between germline ends came to 20 bases. This CDR3 has 18 amino acids. The CDR3 region is CASSLNPGTSAENTEAFF. The CDR3, as DNA: TGCGCCAGCAGCTTGAACCCCGGGACATCGGCCGAGAACACTGAAGCTTTCTTT.

V is TRBV7-3 and J is TRBJ2-7; D is unclear. CDR1 and CDR2 from the germline V gene are SGHTA and FQGTGA. The ends were cut back, 5 bases at V and 3 bases at J, with 17 bases in the middle. CDR3 length equals 15 residues. CDR3 nucleotides: TGTGCCAGCAGCCCAGAGAGACAAGGAAACTACGAGCAGTACTTC. This sequence encodes CASSPERQGNYEQYF.

This clone is judged medium-sized. The J gene is TRBJ1-1, the V gene TRBV11-3; D might be TRBD1 (5 bases). Germline V gene data show CDR1 as SGHNT and CDR2 as YENEEA. This CDR3 contains 15 residues. Trimming took 5 bases from V and 4 from J, leaving 17 bases between them. CDR3 protein: CASSPSGRGATEAFF. The CDR3 DNA follows: TGTGCCAGCAGCCCCTCGGGGAGGGGAGCCACTGAAGCTTTCTTT.

This clone was detected only once. J is TRBJ1-5 and V is TRBV4-1; maybe TRBD1 (5 bases). Looked up from germline, CDR1 is MGHRA and CDR2 is YSYEKL. V lost 1 base, J lost 2 bases, and 12 bases lay in between. The CDR3 loop spans 16 amino acids. The CDR3 sequence: CASSQADSMGNQPQHF. The CDR3 DNA is TGCGCCAGCAGCCAAGCCGACAGCATGGGCAATCAGCCCCAGCATTTT.

The chain joins TRBV3-1 (or the pseudogene TRBV3-2) to TRBJ1-5, with D unresolved. CDR3 size: 16 residues. The V gene's germline CDR1 is LGHDT and CDR2 YNNKEL (reference sequence). V shed 4 bases and J shed 0 bases, with 13 bases lying between them. The CDR3 loop reads CASSLSGPDSNQPQHF. The CDR3 DNA is TGTGCCAGCAGCCTCAGCGGCCCAGATAGCAATCAGCCCCAGCATTTT.

V is TRBV24-1 and J is TRBJ1-1; D not certain. The CDR3 has 13 residues. Trimming took off 4 bases at V and 2 bases at J, with 7 bases between the two ends. Germline CDR1 is KGHDR and CDR2 is SFDVKD. CDR3 bases: TGTGCCACCAGTGAAAACAGCAACACTGAAGCTTTCTTT. Translation gives CATSENSNTEAFF.

The gene calls are TRBV27 and TRBJ2-7; TRBD2 matches at 7 bases. CDR3 length: 14 residues. CDR1 is MNHEY and CDR2 is SMNVEV in the germline V gene (reference sequence). V gave up 3 bases and J gave up 0 bases; unmatched junction bases: 2. CDR3: CASSFQRDSYEQYF. In nucleotides, the CDR3 is TGTGCCAGCAGTTTCCAGCGGGACTCCTACGAGCAGTACTTC.

This chain's CDR3 is CASSIDINRQGTF. The DNA for the CDR3 is TGTGCCAGTAGTATAGATATCAACAGGCAGGGAACTTTC. The chain carries TRBV19 and TRBJ2-6; tentative D call: TRBD1 (5 bases). Per germline, CDR1 LNHDA and CDR2 SQIVND (reference sequence). This CDR3 contains 13 residues. The V end was cut by 0 bases, the J end by 19 bases, with 16 bases between. The variable domain in full, with the rest retrieved from reference TRBV19 and TRBJ2-6, is DGGITQSPKYLFRKEGQNVTLSCEQNLNHDAMYWYRQDPGQGLRLIYYSQIVNDFQKGDIAEGYSVSREKKESFPLTVTSAQKNPTAFYLCASSIDINRQGTFGAGSRLTVL.

J is TRBJ2-7 and V is TRBV11-3; TRBD2 aligns across 10 bases. Germline CDR1 reads SGHNT; CDR2 reads YENEEA. The junction had 7 bases not matched to a gene; V was cut back by 5 bases and J by 0 bases. The CDR3 extends over 16 amino acids. The DNA of the CDR3 is TGTGCCAGCAGCCCGCGCGCTAGCGGGAGCTCCTACGAGCAGTACTTC. This codes for CASSPRASGSSYEQYF.

This rearrangement joins TRBV28 to TRBJ1-2; D unresolved. V was trimmed by 6 bases and J by 5 bases, leaving 25 bases between them. Germline lookup yields CDR1 MDHEN and CDR2 SYDVKM. The CDR3 runs to 17 residues. The CDR3 bases are TGTGCCAGCAGCCCTCAAAAGATGGCGGGCCGTCTATATGGCTACACCTTC. Its translation: CASSPQKMAGRLYGYTF.

V and J are TRBV5-1 and TRBJ1-5; 7 nucleotides agree with TRBD1. The germline gives CDR1 SGHRS, CDR2 YFSETQ. V lost 4 bases to trimming and J lost 3 bases; unmatched junction nucleotides: 7. This CDR3 is built from 15 residues. The CDR3 bases are TGCGCCAGCAGCACGACAGGGCGCCCCAATCAGCCCCAGCATTTT. This gives the protein CASSTTGRPNQPQHF.

The chain uses TRBV7-6 and TRBJ2-4; 10 bases align to TRBD1. The CDR3 runs 13 residues. Looked up from germline, CDR1 is SGHVS and CDR2 is FNYEAQ. Trimming cost V 5 bases and J 6 bases; bases outside gene matches: 1. The CDR3 sequence is CASSRDRGNIQYF. As DNA, the CDR3 is TGTGCCAGCAGCCGGGACAGGGGAAACATTCAGTACTTC.

This clone is a singleton in its sample. V is TRBV6-6 and J is TRBJ2-3; 9 nucleotides match TRBD2. This CDR3 has 16 residues. Germline values: CDR1 MNHNY, CDR2 SVGAGI (reference sequence). Trimming cost V 2 bases and J 6 bases; bases outside gene matches: 9. In DNA, the CDR3 is TGTGCCAGCAGTTACGGTAGCGGGAGCAATTTTGATACGCAGTATTTT. This translates into CASSYGSGSNFDTQYF.

This chain connects TRBV19 to TRBJ2-1; D not certain. The germline V gene encodes CDR1 LNHDA and CDR2 SQIVND (reference sequence). The CDR3 has 16 amino acids. The germline V and J ends were trimmed by 5 bases and 8 bases, with 22 bases remaining between them. The CDR3 is CASSLSPPPLIDEQFF. The CDR3 DNA sequence: TGTGCCAGTAGTCTTAGCCCACCTCCCCTTATTGATGAGCAGTTCTTC.

The chain has TRBV24-1 and TRBJ2-1; 8 bases are shared with TRBD2. Trimming took 7 bases from V and 0 from J; bases not matched to a gene: 4. Germline V gives CDR1 KGHDR, CDR2 SFDVKD. This CDR3 is built from 15 residues. The DNA for the CDR3 is TGTGCCACCAGGCCCAGCGGGAGCTCCTACAATGAGCAGTTCTTC. It codes for CATRPSGSSYNEQFF.

The V and J genes are TRBV5-1 and TRBJ2-1, with TRBD2 matching 10 bases. Germline V gene sequence: CDR1 SGHRS, CDR2 YFSETQ. After removal of 6 bases from V and 4 bases from J, the junction contained 10 bases not matched to a gene. CDR3 length: 16 amino acids. The CDR3 bases are TGCGCCAGCACCCCAGGGGAGCGGGAGGGGTACAATGAGCAGTTCTTC. It translates to CASTPGEREGYNEQFF.

This chain joins TRBV27 and TRBJ1-5; TRBD1 is a possible D gene (6 bases). CDR3 size: 13 residues. Deletions cut 3 bases from V and 6 bases from J, with 9 bases between. CDR1 is MNHEY and CDR2 is SMNVEV in the germline V gene (reference sequence). The CDR3 protein is CASSFTGFQPQHF. The CDR3 DNA follows: TGTGCCAGCAGTTTCACAGGGTTTCAGCCCCAGCATTTT.

The chain has TRBV4-3 and TRBJ2-2, with 8 bases aligning to TRBD2. The CDR3 totals 16 residues. Germline assignment: CDR1 LGHNA and CDR2 YSLEER. The J segment lost 1 base and the V segment lost 2 bases, leaving 3 bases of the junction unmatched. The CDR3 here is CASSQLTSENTGELFF. CDR3 coding DNA: TGCGCCAGCAGCCAATTGACTAGCGAGAACACCGGGGAGCTGTTTTTT.

A single count supports this clone. The chain employs TRBV6-9 and TRBJ1-1; TRBD1 is a possible D gene (6 bases). Trimming left V 4 bases short and J 0 bases short, with 21 bases between. The CDR3 covers 18 residues. Germline V gene sequence: CDR1 MNHGY, CDR2 SVAAGI. In DNA form, the CDR3 reads TGTGCCAGCAGTTCCACGGTATCCGGGACACATATGAACACTGAAGCTTTCTTT. It encodes CASSSTVSGTHMNTEAFF.

V gene TRBV4-3 combines with J gene TRBJ1-2; 7 nucleotides agree with TRBD1. CDR3 length equals 14 residues. The V gene end was trimmed by 0 bases and the J gene end by 6 bases; junction bases not matched to a gene: 4. Germline CDR1 reads LGHNA; CDR2 reads YSLEER. The CDR3: CASSQEATGHGYTF. As DNA, the CDR3 is TGCGCCAGCAGCCAAGAGGCGACAGGGCATGGCTACACCTTC.